Listed below are T cell receptor beta chains from one sample, sequenced in a study of cytomegalovirus exposure and HLA in healthy donors. Libraries were prepared by immunoSEQ multiplex PCR; TCRdb keeps only in-frame clonotypes and omits some of them. This repertoire shows about 330,000 clones, 86% found once; its top ten account for under 0.85%. The sequenced sample was PBMCs. The receptors derive from a woman between 18 and 29 years old in good health and CMV-seronegative. Both conserved end residues are part of each CDR3. D genes are given only for firm matches. Only some rows state a clone size, as once, few, many or a class for expanded clones.

j_call,d_call,v_call,clone_size,cdr3_nt,cdr3_aa
TRBJ2-1,TRBD2,TRBV9,few,TGTGCCAGCAGCGAGGGACTAGCGGGAGAGCAGTTCTTC,CASSEGLAGEQFF
TRBJ2-3,TRBD2,TRBV7-7,.,TGTGCTAGCAGCCAGATTAGCGGGAGGGCCAGTACGCAGTATTTT,CASSQISGRASTQYF
TRBJ2-1,TRBD2,TRBV13,.,TGTGCCAGCAGCGTGCGACTAGCGGGAGGGTTGGATGAGCAGTTCTTC,CASSVRLAGGLDEQFF
TRBJ2-1,.,TRBV27,.,TGTGCCAGCAGTGACAGGGGAGGGTCCTACAATGAGCAGTTCTTC,CASSDRGGSYNEQFF
TRBJ1-2,TRBD1,TRBV29-1,few,TGCAGCGGTTCACAGGGGTTGGATGGCTACACCTTC,CSGSQGLDGYTF
TRBJ2-5,.,TRBV27,.,TGTGCCAGCAGACCGGGACTTCCCGGGGAGACCCAGTACTTC,CASRPGLPGETQYF
TRBJ2-7,TRBD1,TRBV6-6,.,TGTGCCAGCAGTTACCCAGACAGGGGGATCTACGAGCAGTACTTC,CASSYPDRGIYEQYF
TRBJ1-3,TRBD1,TRBV27,once,TGTGCCAGCAGTTTATCGGGGACAGCTGGAAACACCATATATTTT,CASSLSGTAGNTIYF
TRBJ1-1,.,TRBV19,.,TGTGCCAGTCAGGCCTTAGGGAACACTGAAGCTTTCTTT,CASQALGNTEAFF
TRBJ2-7,.,TRBV7-8,.,TGTGCCAGCAGCTTAGAGCAAGAGTACGAGCAGTACTTC,CASSLEQEYEQYF
TRBJ2-1,TRBD2,TRBV7-2,.,TGTGCCAGCAGCATGGGGACTAGCGGTTACAATGAGCAGTTCTTC,CASSMGTSGYNEQFF
TRBJ2-2,.,TRBV5-6,.,TGTGCCAGCAGCTTGCTAGGGGGTACAGGCACCGGGGAGCTGTTTTTT,CASSLLGGTGTGELFF
TRBJ2-7,TRBD1,TRBV4-3,.,TGCGCCAGCAGGCCGGGACAGGGCATCTACGAGCAGTACTTC,CASRPGQGIYEQYF
TRBJ1-5,.,TRBV6-5,.,TGTGCCAGCAAGCGATCCAGATACAATCAGCCCCAGCATTTT,CASKRSRYNQPQHF
TRBJ1-3,.,TRBV11-2,.,TGTGCCAGCAGCTGGAGGCTTGGGTCGGACCCTGGAAACACCATATATTTT,CASSWRLGSDPGNTIYF
TRBJ2-3,.,TRBV7-6,.,TGTGCCAGCAGCTTGTTGGTGGGCGTAGCGGCAAGCACAGATACGCAGTATTTT,CASSLLVGVAASTDTQYF
TRBJ2-2,.,TRBV11-2,.,TGTGCCAGCAGCCCCAGTCTAGCTGTAGATGGCACCGGGGAGCTGTTTTTT,CASSPSLAVDGTGELFF
TRBJ1-1,TRBD1,TRBV6-1,.,TGTGCCAGCAAAAGACAACAGGGGATGAACACTGAAGCTTTCTTT,CASKRQQGMNTEAFF
TRBJ1-5,TRBD1,TRBV29-1,.,TGCAGCGTTGGGGACAGAAATCAGCCCCAGCATTTT,CSVGDRNQPQHF
TRBJ2-5,.,TRBV28,.,TGTGCCAGCAGCCGGGACTTCCAAGAGACCCAGTACTTC,CASSRDFQETQYF
TRBJ2-7,.,TRBV4-3,.,TGCGCCAGCAGCCCGGGGGTAGGGGGCGATGTTTATTCCTACGAGCAGTACTTC,CASSPGVGGDVYSYEQYF
TRBJ2-5,.,TRBV6-5,.,TGTGCCAGCAGTTACCCCTCTCGGGGAGGAGAGACCCAGTACTTC,CASSYPSRGGETQYF
TRBJ1-1,.,TRBV7-8,.,TGTGCCAGCAGCTTACGGACAGTGAACACTGAAGCTTTCTTT,CASSLRTVNTEAFF